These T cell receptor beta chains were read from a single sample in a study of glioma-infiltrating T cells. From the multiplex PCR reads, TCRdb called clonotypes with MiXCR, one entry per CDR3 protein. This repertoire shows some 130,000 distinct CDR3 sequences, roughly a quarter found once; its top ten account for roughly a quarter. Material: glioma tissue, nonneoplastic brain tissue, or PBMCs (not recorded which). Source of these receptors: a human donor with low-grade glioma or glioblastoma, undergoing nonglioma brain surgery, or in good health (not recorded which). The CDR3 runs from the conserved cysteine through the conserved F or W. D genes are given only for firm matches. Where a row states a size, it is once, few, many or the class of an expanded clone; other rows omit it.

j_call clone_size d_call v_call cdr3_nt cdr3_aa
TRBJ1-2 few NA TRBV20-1 TGCAGTGCTAGTCCGCTAGTGGATGGCTACACCTTC CSASPLVDGYTF
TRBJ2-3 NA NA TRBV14 TGTGCCAGCAGCCAAGAGGAACTAGCTGCAGATACGCAGTATTTT CASSQEELAADTQYF
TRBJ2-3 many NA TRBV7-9 TGTGCCAGCAGCTTACAGAGCGCAGATACGCAGTATTTT CASSLQSADTQYF
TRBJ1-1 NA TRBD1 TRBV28 TGTGCCAGCAGTTTGTCGGGACCTAAGGGGGCTATGAACACTGAAGCTTTCTTT CASSLSGPKGAMNTEAFF
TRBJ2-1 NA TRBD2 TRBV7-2 TGTGCCAGCAGCGCGTCTAGCGGCTCTGAGCAGTTCTTC CASSASSGSEQFF
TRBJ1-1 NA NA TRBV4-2 TGTGCCAGCAGCCAAGGGGGAATGAACACTGAAGCTTTCTTT CASSQGGMNTEAFF
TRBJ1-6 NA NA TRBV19 TGTGCCAGTACCCAGCTCCGTTCCCCCTATAATTCACCCCTCCACTTT CASTQLRSPYNSPLHF
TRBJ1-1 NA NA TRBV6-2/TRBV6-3 TGTGCCAGCAGTACCCTGGGGAGGACCACTGAAGCTCTCTTT CASSTLGRTTEALF
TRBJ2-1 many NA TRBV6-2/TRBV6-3 TGTGCCAGCAGTTACGGGCTCTCCAATGAGCAGTTCTTC CASSYGLSNEQFF
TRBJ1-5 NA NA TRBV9 TGTGCCAGCAGCGTAGACGGACAAAACGATCAGCCCCAGCATTTT CASSVDGQNDQPQHF
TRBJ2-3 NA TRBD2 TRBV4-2 TGTGCCAGCAGCCGCAAACTAGCGGGGGACCTCCCAGATAAGCAGTATTTT CASSRKLAGDLPDKQYF
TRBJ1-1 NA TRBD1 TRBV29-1 TGCAGCGTTGCCCATGGCAGGGGGGTCACTGAAGCTTTCTTT CSVAHGRGVTEAFF
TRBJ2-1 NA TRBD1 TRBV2 TGTGCCAGACGCGGACAGGGGAGCTATGAGCAGTTCTTC CARRGQGSYEQFF
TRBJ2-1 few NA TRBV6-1 TGTGCCAGCAGTCCAATCCTTGACAGAGGGTACAATGAGCAGTTCTTC CASSPILDRGYNEQFF
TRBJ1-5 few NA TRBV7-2 TGTGCCAGCTCCCGGTCAGGAGATAGCAATCAGCCCCAGCATTTT CASSRSGDSNQPQHF
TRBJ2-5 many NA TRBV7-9 TGTGCCAGCAGCCCCCAGGACGAGTACCAAGAGACCCAGTACTTC CASSPQDEYQETQYF
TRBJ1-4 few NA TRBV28 TGTGCCAGCAGTTCTCCGAGGGGTAATGAAAAACTGTTTTTT CASSSPRGNEKLFF
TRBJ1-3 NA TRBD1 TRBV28 TGTGCCAGCAGTTACCGACAGGGGGCGCGGGGAAACACCATATATTTT CASSYRQGARGNTIYF
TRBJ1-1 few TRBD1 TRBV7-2 TGTGCCAGCAGCTTAGTACAGGGGAGGAGAACTGAAGCTTTCTTT CASSLVQGRRTEAFF
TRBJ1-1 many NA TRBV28 TGTGCCAGCAGTTTCAGGAACACTGAAGCTTTCTTT CASSFRNTEAFF
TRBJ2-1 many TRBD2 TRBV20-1 TGCAGTGCTAGAGAGAGCGGGGGGGCAAATGAGCAGTTCTTC CSARESGGANEQFF
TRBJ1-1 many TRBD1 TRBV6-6 TGTGCCAGCAGTTACGGCGCAGGGGGTCCCACTGAAGCTTTCTTT CASSYGAGGPTEAFF
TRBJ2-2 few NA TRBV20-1 TGCAGTGCTAGACACGAGCCCGGGGAGCTGTTTTTT CSARHEPGELFF
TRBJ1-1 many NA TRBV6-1 TGTGCCAGCAGTGAAGTAGATAACACTGAAGCTTTCTTT CASSEVDNTEAFF
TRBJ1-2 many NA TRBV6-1 TGTGCCAGCAGTGAAGTTACAGGAAGCTATGGCTACACCTTC CASSEVTGSYGYTF
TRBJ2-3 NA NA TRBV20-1 TGCAGTGCGGGACCCTGGGGTCTGGGCACAGATACGCAGTATTTT CSAGPWGLGTDTQYF
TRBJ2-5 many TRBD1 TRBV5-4 TGTGCCAGCAGCTTTGGACAGGGAGGAGGAGAGACCCAGTACTTC CASSFGQGGGETQYF
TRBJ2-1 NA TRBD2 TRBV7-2 TGTGCCAGCAGCGCCGAACCGGGACTAGCGGGACCTGGCTCCTACAATGAGCAGTTCTTC CASSAEPGLAGPGSYNEQFF
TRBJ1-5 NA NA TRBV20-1 TGCAGTGCTAGAGACCACTACGGGCCCCAGCATTTT CSARDHYGPQHF
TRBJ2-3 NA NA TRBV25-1 TGTGCCAGCGGGCGGGGTACAGATACGCAGTATTTT CASGRGTDTQYF
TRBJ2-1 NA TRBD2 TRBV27 TGTGCCAGCAGTCCATCCCTTAGCGGGGGGGCCAGTAATGAGCAGTTCTTC CASSPSLSGGASNEQFF
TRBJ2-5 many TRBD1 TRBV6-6 TGTGCCAGCAGTTACGGGACAGACCAAGAGACCCAGTACTTC CASSYGTDQETQYF
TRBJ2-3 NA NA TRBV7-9 TGTGCCAGCAGCGACCGCGCCGAGGGGGGTACGCAGTATTTT CASSDRAEGGTQYF
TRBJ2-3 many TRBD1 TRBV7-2 TGTGCCAGCACACACCCCGGGAACAGGGGGCTATCCGCTACGCAGTATTTT CASTHPGNRGLSATQYF
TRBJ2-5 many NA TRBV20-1 TGCAGTTCCCCTGTCCGGCAAGAGACCCAGTACTTC CSSPVRQETQYF
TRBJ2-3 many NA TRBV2 TGTGCCAGCACCGAGGGGAGGTGGGGGAGCACTAGCACAGATACGCAGTATTTT CASTEGRWGSTSTDTQYF
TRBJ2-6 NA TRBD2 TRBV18 TGTGCCAGCTCAACCCGTAGCGCTAGCGGGGGTTCTGGGGCCAACGTCCTGACTTTC CASSTRSASGGSGANVLTF
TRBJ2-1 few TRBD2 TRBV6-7 TGTGGGGGGACTAGCGGGGGGAAGAGCTCCTACAATGAGCAGTTCTTC CGGTSGGKSSYNEQFF
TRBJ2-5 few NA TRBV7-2 TGTGCCAGCGGACCGACCGGCTTGGTTTACTTC CASGPTGLVYF
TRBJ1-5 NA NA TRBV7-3 TGTGCCAGCAGCTTAGGGCCAGGCGTTGATCAGCCCCAGCATTTT CASSLGPGVDQPQHF
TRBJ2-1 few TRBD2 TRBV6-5 TGTGCCAGCAGTCAGCGGGGATACAATGAGCAGTTCTTC CASSQRGYNEQFF
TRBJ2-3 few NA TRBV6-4 TGTGCCAGCAGTGACTCGGGTCTACGCACAGATACGCAGTATTTT CASSDSGLRTDTQYF
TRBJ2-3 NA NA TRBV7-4 TGTGCCAGCAGCCCCTACTGCTCTACCACAGATACGCAGTATTTT CASSPYCSTTDTQYF
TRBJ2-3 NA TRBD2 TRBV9 TGTGCCAGCAGCGTCTCTCTAGCGGGGTCCACAGATACGCAGTATTTT CASSVSLAGSTDTQYF
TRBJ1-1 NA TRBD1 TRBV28 TGTGCCAGCAGTTTCCCCAGTCGAGGGGGCCCTGAAGCTTTCTTT CASSFPSRGGPEAFF
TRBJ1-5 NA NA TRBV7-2 TGTGCCAGCAGCTTAGCGGGCATCAGGCTCAATCAGCCCCAGCATTTT CASSLAGIRLNQPQHF
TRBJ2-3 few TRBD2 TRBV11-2 TGTGCCAGCAGCTTAGTGGGTGCGGGGGGCCCCGTCGGTACGCAGTATTTT CASSLVGAGGPVGTQYF
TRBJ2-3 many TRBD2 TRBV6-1 TGTGCCAGCAGGATGACTAGCGGTCACACAGATACGCAGTATTTT CASRMTSGHTDTQYF
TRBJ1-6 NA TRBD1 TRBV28 TGTGCCGTCCAGGGGGTAATCCTGTCACCCCTCCACTTT CAVQGVILSPLHF
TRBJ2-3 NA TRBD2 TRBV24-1 TGTGCCACCAGCCAAGCGGGGGCGTCAGATACGCAGTATTTT CATSQAGASDTQYF
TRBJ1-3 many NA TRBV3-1 TGTGCCAGCAGCGCCAATTCCTACTCTGGAAACACCATATATTTT CASSANSYSGNTIYF
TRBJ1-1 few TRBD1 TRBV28 TGTGCCAGCAGTACCAAGCTCTTGGGACAGGGTAAGGACACTGAAGCTTTCTTT CASSTKLLGQGKDTEAFF
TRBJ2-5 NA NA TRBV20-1 TGCAATTCCCTCGCGGCCCAAGAGACCCAGTACTTC CNSLAAQETQYF
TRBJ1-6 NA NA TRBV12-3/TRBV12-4 TGTGCCAGCAGTTTCCGGCGGATAAATTCACCCCTCCACTTT CASSFRRINSPLHF
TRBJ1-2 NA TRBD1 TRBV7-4 TGTGCCAGTAGTATGGGACAGCAAACCTATGGCTACACCTTC CASSMGQQTYGYTF
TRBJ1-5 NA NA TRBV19 TGTGCCAGTAGTATAGTCGCCGGGAGTCAGCCCCAGCATTTT CASSIVAGSQPQHF
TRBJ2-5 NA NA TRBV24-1 TGTGCCACCAGTGAGCCAGGGGTGAAAGAGACCCAGTACTTC CATSEPGVKETQYF
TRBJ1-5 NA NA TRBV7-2 TGTGCCAGCAGCTCCCGAGGTATCAATCAGCCCCAGCATTTT CASSSRGINQPQHF
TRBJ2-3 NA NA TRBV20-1 TGCAGTGCTCGAGGGGCGGGGGCCAGAGATACGCAGTATTTT CSARGAGARDTQYF